This T cell receptor beta chain is drawn from a study of T cell changes during pregnancy in multiple sclerosis. TCRdb's copy holds only in-frame clones and misses some; the assay was immunoSEQ multiplex PCR. The table includes 25,000 to 35,000 clones, over 75% detected once. This CDR3 comprises 13 residues. Trimming cost V 3 bases and J 3 bases, with 9 bases left between them. The germline gives CDR1 MNHEY, CDR2 SVGAGI. Source: CD8+ T cells from peripheral blood mononuclear cells, taken after pregnancy. This chain uses TRBV6-5 with TRBJ2-7; D is unclear. This receptor was taken from a female donor with multiple sclerosis, enrolled in a pregnancy study. The chain's CDR3 is CASSYERGYEQYF. The DNA of the CDR3 is TGTGCCAGCAGTTATGAGCGTGGCTACGAGCAGTACTTC.